This T cell receptor beta chain is from a study of graft-versus-host responses after intestinal transplantation. General study results and limits: Investigators detected GvH clones in recipient marrow, with some emerging earlier in ileum or blood.

V was cut by 1 base and J by 6 bases, with 10 bases left in between. CDR3 length equals 13 residues. CDR1 is MGHRA and CDR2 is YSYEKL in the germline V gene. Generated by immunoSEQ multiplex PCR, the TCRdb table keeps only in-frame clones and is missing some. Here the sample spans about 51,000 clones, approximately 96% being singletons. On this clone itself: The antigen remains unidentified.

The source was unstimulated CD8+ T cells sorted from spleen or lymph node cells, collected before transplant. The TCR originated in a human donor who was the organ donor for an intestinal transplant. The chain joins TRBV4-1 to TRBJ2-7; possible D gene TRBD1, 5 bases. CDR3 sequence (DNA): TGCGCCAGCAGCCAAGGGTGGGGCGGCGAGCAGTACTTC. This encodes CASSQGWGGEQYF.